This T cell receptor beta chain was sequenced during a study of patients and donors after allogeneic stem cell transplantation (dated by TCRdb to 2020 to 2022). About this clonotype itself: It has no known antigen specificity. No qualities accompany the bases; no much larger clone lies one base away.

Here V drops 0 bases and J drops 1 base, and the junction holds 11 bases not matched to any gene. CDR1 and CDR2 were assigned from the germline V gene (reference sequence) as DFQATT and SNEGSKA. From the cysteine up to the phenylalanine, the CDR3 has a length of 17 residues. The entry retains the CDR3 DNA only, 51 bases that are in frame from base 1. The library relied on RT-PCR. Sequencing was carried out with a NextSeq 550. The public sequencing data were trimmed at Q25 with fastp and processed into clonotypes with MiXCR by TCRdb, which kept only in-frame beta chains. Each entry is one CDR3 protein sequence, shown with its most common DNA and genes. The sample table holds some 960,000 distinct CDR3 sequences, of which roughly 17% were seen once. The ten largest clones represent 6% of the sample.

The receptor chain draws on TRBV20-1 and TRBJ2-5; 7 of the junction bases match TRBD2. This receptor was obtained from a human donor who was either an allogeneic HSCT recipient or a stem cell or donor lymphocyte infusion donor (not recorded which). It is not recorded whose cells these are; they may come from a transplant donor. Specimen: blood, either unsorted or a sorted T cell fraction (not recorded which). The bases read TGCAGTGCTAGAGATTCCCGCCGGGGGGACCCCCAAGAGACCCAGTACTTC. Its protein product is CSARDSRRGDPQETQYF.